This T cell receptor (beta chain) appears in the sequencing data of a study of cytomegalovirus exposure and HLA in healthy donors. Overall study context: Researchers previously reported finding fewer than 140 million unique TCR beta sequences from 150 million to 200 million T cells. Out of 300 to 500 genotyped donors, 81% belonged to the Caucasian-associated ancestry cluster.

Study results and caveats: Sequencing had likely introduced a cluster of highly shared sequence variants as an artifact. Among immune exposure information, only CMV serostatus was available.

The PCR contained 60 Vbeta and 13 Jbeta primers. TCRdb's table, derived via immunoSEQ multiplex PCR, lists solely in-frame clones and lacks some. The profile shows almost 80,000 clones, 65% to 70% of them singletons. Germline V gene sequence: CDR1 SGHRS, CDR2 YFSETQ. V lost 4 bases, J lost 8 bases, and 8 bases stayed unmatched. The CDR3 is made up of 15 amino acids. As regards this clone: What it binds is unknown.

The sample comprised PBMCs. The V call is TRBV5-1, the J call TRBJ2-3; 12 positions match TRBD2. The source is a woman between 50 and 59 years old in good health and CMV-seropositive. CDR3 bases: TGCGCCAGCAGCAACCTAGCGGGGGGGCGGGGTACGCAGTATTTT. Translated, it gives CASSNLAGGRGTQYF.